The 11 T cell receptor beta chains in this list originate from one sample, sequenced in a study of blood T cells in healthy people across ages. For the second PCR, which ran for 7 to 11 cycles, a sample-barcoded 5' primer and a J-beta primer mix were used. TCRdb passed the 5' RACE reads through MiXCR, listing each CDR3 protein once. This table holds some 750,000 distinct CDR3 sequences, over 20% found once. Sequencing was performed on blood. Receptor source: a man between 65 and 85 years old in good health.

This clonotype was detected only a few times. J is TRBJ2-6 and V is TRBV7-9, with a possible D match to TRBD1 (6 bases). Trimming stripped 3 bases from V and 2 bases from J, with 20 bases between. The V gene's germline CDR1 is SEHNR and CDR2 FQNEAQ (reference sequence). CDR3 length: 19 amino acids. As DNA, the CDR3 is TGTGCCAGCAGCTTTAGTAACACAGGGCGGACCCCTGGGGCCAACGTCCTGACTTTC. Encoded protein: CASSFSNTGRTPGANVLTF.

This rearrangement joins TRBV20-1 to TRBJ1-1; 9 bases map to TRBD1. The CDR3 is 13 residues long. V trimming: 5 bases; J trimming: 6 bases; junction bases outside the gene matches: 7. Germline CDR1 is DFQATT and CDR2 is SNEGSKA (reference sequence). The CDR3 bases are TGCAGTGCTTCCGGGACAGGGCGGGCTGAAGCTTTCTTT. It yields the protein CSASGTGRAEAFF.

V usage is TRBV6-5 and J usage is TRBJ1-5; D is unclear. Trimming took off 0 bases at V and 7 bases at J, with 13 bases between the two ends. The CDR3 length is 15 residues. Germline V CDR1 and CDR2: MNHEY, SVGAGI. This chain's CDR3 is CASSYSAAQEQPQHF. In DNA, the CDR3 is TGTGCCAGCAGTTACTCGGCAGCACAAGAACAGCCCCAGCATTTT.

The rearrangement links TRBV28 to TRBJ2-5; 11 positions agree with TRBD2. The J call is in doubt because the DNA end fits TRBJ2-7 better. The V gene's germline CDR1 is MDHEN and CDR2 SYDVKM. This CDR3 has 14 amino acids. In nucleotides, the CDR3 is TGTGCCAGCCTCGGGACTAGCGGAGATTACGAGCAGTACTTC. Its protein is CASLGTSGDYEQYF.

The rearrangement uses TRBV5-1 and TRBJ2-7, with D perhaps TRBD1 (6 bases). This CDR3 is built from 16 residues. V lost 7 bases and J lost 2, with 22 bases in between. Germline V gives CDR1 SGHRS, CDR2 YFSETQ. The CDR3 loop is CASGRGQQALAYEQYF. Here the CDR3 DNA reads TGCGCCAGCGGCAGAGGACAGCAAGCGTTGGCCTACGAGCAGTACTTC.

This clonotype was observed a handful of times. The chain joins TRBV12-3 or TRBV12-4 to TRBJ1-4; 8 bases map to TRBD1. The CDR3 extends over 15 amino acids. J was trimmed by 5 bases and V by 5 bases; bases with no gene match: 7. CDR3: CASSHQGAGNEKLFF. The CDR3 DNA sequence: TGTGCCAGCAGTCATCAGGGGGCTGGGAATGAAAAACTGTTTTTT.

This clonotype was counted only a few times. This chain uses TRBV11-3 with TRBJ2-2, with 7 positions matching TRBD2. V shed 5 bases and J 7 bases; nucleotides not matched to a gene: 10. From germline, CDR1 is SGHNT and CDR2 YENEEA. The length of the CDR3 is 15 residues. The CDR3 loop is CASSPTTSIIGELFF. The CDR3 bases are TGTGCCAGCAGCCCAACGACTAGCATAATCGGGGAGCTGTTTTTT.

This chain's CDR3 is CASSPRTAPGGYTF. CDR3 bases: TGTGCCAGCAGCCCGCGGACAGCGCCGGGAGGCTACACCTTC. This chain links TRBV5-5 with TRBJ1-2; maybe TRBD1 (6 bases). The germline gives CDR1 SGHKS, CDR2 YYEKEE (reference sequence). V dropped 4 bases and J dropped 8 bases, with 18 bases sitting between them. The CDR3 has 14 residues.

The V and J genes are TRBV2 and TRBJ2-5; TRBD2 might be the D (6 bases). The CDR3 totals 12 residues. Trimming pared 7 bases from V and 13 bases from J, leaving 19 bases between. Germline V CDR1 and CDR2: SNHLY, FYNNEI. The CDR3 loop is CASKETLGGRYF. The CDR3 region has the DNA TGTGCCAGCAAAGAGACTCTCGGGGGTCGGTACTTC.

There are a few counts of this clonotype. V and J are TRBV12-3 or TRBV12-4 and TRBJ2-2; a weak D match, TRBD1 (5 bases). V shed 7 bases and J shed 1 base, with 10 bases lying between them. This CDR3 spans 14 amino acids. Here the CDR3 reads CASTYQGNTGELFF. CDR3 nucleotides: TGTGCCAGCACTTATCAGGGGAACACCGGGGAGCTGTTTTTT.

The V gene is TRBV25-1, the J gene TRBJ2-3, with D uncertain. CDR1 and CDR2 from the germline V gene are MGHDK and SYGVNS. This CDR3 contains 15 residues. The V end lost 0 bases, the J end lost 0 bases, and 7 bases lay between the germline ends. In nucleotides, the CDR3 is TGTGCCAGCAGTGAATACATGGGAAGCACAGATACGCAGTATTTT. Residues: CASSEYMGSTDTQYF.